The source of this T cell receptor beta chain is a study of TIL therapy for anti-PD-1-resistant metastatic lung cancer. Time point in this sample: pre-treatment sample, taken before nivolumab and TIL therapy. Most excised metastases sampled were pleural nodules or supraclavicular lymph nodes. Adults with stage 4 NSCLC were enrolled in a phase I trial. This clone turned up a few times. This was the immunoSEQ v3 assay. The method was immunoSEQ multiplex PCR; TCRdb's version includes in-frame clones alone and lacks a portion of them. The table lists approximately 23,000 clones, 63% of them singletons. The TCR sequence derives from a woman between 30 and 80 years old with non-small cell lung cancer. The sequences come from tumor tissue, collected at baseline.

CDR3 bases: TGTGCCAGCAGCCCAACAGGGGTCGACGGCTACACCTTC. Translation gives CASSPTGVDGYTF. The chain carries TRBV6-6 and TRBJ1-2; 7 bases map to TRBD1. The V gene end was trimmed by 6 bases and the J gene end by 8 bases; junction bases not matched to a gene: 9. This CDR3 spans 13 amino acids. Germline loops: CDR1 MNHNY, CDR2 SVGAGI (reference sequence).